This T cell receptor (beta chain) was sequenced during a study of cytomegalovirus exposure and HLA in healthy donors. Study-wide points: Relative to the approximately 670-donor mean, N-insertions were reportedly fewer in an Asian-associated ancestry cluster in a later analysis. CMV serostatus was the sole immune exposure data available.

CDR3 length: 11 residues. Germline V gene sequence: CDR1 MDHEN, CDR2 SYDVKM. V was shortened by 6 bases and J by 12 bases, with 14 bases between the two germline ends. The study ran its PCR with 60 Vbeta and 13 Jbeta primers. Sequencing used immunoSEQ multiplex PCR; TCRdb keeps in-frame clones, though not all of them. This table has 110,000 to 150,000 clones, more than 70% appearing once. Remarks on this clone: Its antigen is currently unknown.

Participants comprised healthy donors of bone marrow. The TCR comes from a woman in her thirties or forties in good health and CMV-seronegative. The sequenced material came from PBMCs. This chain uses TRBV28 with TRBJ2-5, with D tentatively TRBD2 (6 bases). The chain's CDR3 is CASSPAGRKYF. CDR3 nucleotide sequence: TGTGCCAGCAGCCCGGCGGGGAGAAAGTACTTC. Using reference TRBV28 and TRBJ2-5 for the parts outside the CDR3, the full variable domain is DVKVTQSSRYLVKRTGEKVFLECVQDMDHENMFWYRQDPGLGLRLIYFSYDVKMKEKGDIPEGYSVSREKKERFSLILESASTNQTSMYLCASSPAGRKYFGPGTRLLVL.